This T cell receptor (beta chain) was sequenced during a study of blood T cell repertoires in COVID-19 (TCRdb year 2020). For the study in its entirety: Collaborator samples came from the United States, Italy and Spain and covered acute and convalescent phases of COVID-19. The material from the prospective study consisted of cDNA or gDNA derived from T cells, B-cell-depleted T cells, or PBMCs. Subjects who had been exposed to COVID-19, were actively infected with it, or had recovered from it provided the deeply sampled blood TCRbeta repertoires that made up the dataset. A freely available public database, intended as a resource for researchers studying the immune response to SARS-CoV-2, is where the repertoires were released. Samples came from the ongoing ImmuneRACE study (first 160 participants) plus 1,254 subjects from 6 global collaborators. A de-identified subject ID, COVID-19 status, age in years and sex were almost always included in the sample metadata. Where available, HLA class I and class II types were obtained from metadata supplied by the sample provider rather than from assay-based typing. Broader findings and caveats from the paper: The amount of clinical and demographic metadata varied by source and participant and was provided uncurated.

CDR1 and CDR2 (LNHDA, SQIVND) derive from the germline V gene (reference sequence). The CDR3 goes from the cysteine to the phenylalanine over 15 residues. Only CDR3 DNA is held: 45 bases, read in frame from base 1. After removal of 4 bases from V and 5 bases from J, the junction retains 6 bases not matched to a gene. On this clone itself: It has no known antigen specificity. Base qualities are not recorded, but no much larger clone differs from it by a single base.

The immunoSEQ Assay, a bias-controlled multiplex PCR, was used to amplify TCRbeta CDR3 regions from genomic DNA. Per the authors' processing: Nucleated cell counts per sample were estimated from amplification of reference gene primers within the assay. To quantify the absolute abundance of each unique TCRbeta CDR3 rearrangement, sequence reads were collapsed and filtered. Productive Simpson clonality was computed per sample as the square root of Simpson's diversity index over productive rearrangements. This immuneACCESS table, as held by TCRdb, lists in-frame sequences with V and J called but not all clones. Of the missing ones, under half trace to an unresolved V gene in checked studies; the others have no known cause. The DNA gave D and trimming, while V, J and clone size come from that table. The sample table lists roughly 70,000 clones, around 90% of them with a count of one. Around 6.7% of the sample is in the top ten clones.

Collaborating institutions collected whole blood in K2EDTA tubes following their own protocols. For TCRbeta analysis, collaborator samples were shipped as frozen whole blood, as isolated PBMCs, or as DNA extracted from either sample type. The clonotype comes from a woman older than 75 with active COVID-19. The receptor chain draws on TRBV19 and TRBJ2-1; TRBD1 aligns with 9 central bases. Source material: peripheral blood. The DNA sequence is given as TGTGCCAGTAGTAGACAGGGGGGCATCCACAATGAGCAGTTCTTC. Translated, it reads CASSRQGGIHNEQFF.